This T cell receptor beta chain was identified in a study of T cell responses to AZD1222 COVID-19 vaccine. Across the whole study: The study pooled second doses at about 4 or about 12 weeks.

The V and J ends lost 5 bases and 4 bases, in that order; junction bases with no gene match: 8. This CDR3 contains 16 residues. The germline gives CDR1 LGHDT, CDR2 YNNKEL (reference sequence). Study results and limitations: An increase in Spike-specific TCR breadth and depth was observed after two AZD1222 doses. Baseline seropositives among AZD1222 recipients totaled only five or six.

The data were produced by immunoSEQ multiplex PCR, yet TCRdb's version contains in-frame clones alone and is incomplete. The sample gives 150,000 or so clones, more than 80% of which show up once; about 3% is in the top ten. Note on this clone: The antigen remains undetermined.

The clonotype was recovered from an adult in good health. The V and J genes are TRBV3-1 (or the pseudogene TRBV3-2) and TRBJ2-5, with 12 nucleotides matching TRBD2. Sequenced here: peripheral blood, sampled on day 0 of AZD1222 vaccination. DNA for the CDR3: TGTGCCAGCAGCTCTACCGGACTAGCGGGAAGAGAGACCCAGTACTTC. Translating it yields CASSSTGLAGRETQYF.